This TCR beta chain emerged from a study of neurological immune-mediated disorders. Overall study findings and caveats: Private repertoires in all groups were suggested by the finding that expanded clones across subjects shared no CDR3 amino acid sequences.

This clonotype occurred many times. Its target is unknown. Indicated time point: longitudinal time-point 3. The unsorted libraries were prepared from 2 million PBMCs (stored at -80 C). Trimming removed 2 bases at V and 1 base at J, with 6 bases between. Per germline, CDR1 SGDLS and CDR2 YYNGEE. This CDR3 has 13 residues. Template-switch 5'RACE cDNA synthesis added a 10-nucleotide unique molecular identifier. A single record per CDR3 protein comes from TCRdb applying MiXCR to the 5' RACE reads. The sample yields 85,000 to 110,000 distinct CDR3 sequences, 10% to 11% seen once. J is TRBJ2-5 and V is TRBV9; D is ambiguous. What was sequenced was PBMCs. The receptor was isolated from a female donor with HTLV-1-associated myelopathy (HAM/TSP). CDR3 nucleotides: TGTGCCAGCAGCGTTGGCGGCCAAGAGACCCAGTACTTC. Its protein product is CASSVGGQETQYF.